This passage covers 32 T cell receptor beta chains from one sample sequenced in a study of blood T cell repertoires in COVID-19. The assay was immunoSEQ multiplex PCR, and TCRdb's table has in-frame clones only and misses some. The table has around 87,000 clones, approximately 77% seen once. The material sequenced was peripheral blood. These receptors came from a woman older than 75 with acute or convalescent COVID-19.

The rearrangement joins TRBV7-2 to TRBJ2-7; TRBD2 agrees at 9 bases. J gave up 6 bases and V 4 bases, and 4 bases lay outside the gene matches. CDR1 is SGHTA and CDR2 is FQGNSA in the germline V gene. The CDR3 length is 13 residues. The DNA for the CDR3 is TGTGCCAGCAGCTCGCGGGGGGGTGGCGAGCAGTACTTC. This translates into CASSSRGGGEQYF.

The rearrangement joins TRBV2 to TRBJ1-2, with 10 nucleotides matching TRBD1. CDR3 length equals 13 residues. Germline V gene lookup returns CDR1 SNHLY and CDR2 FYNNEI. V was clipped by 6 bases and J by 4 bases; unmatched bases: 2. The CDR3 is CASRGQGSYGYTF. The CDR3 nucleotides are TGTGCCAGCAGGGGACAGGGGTCCTATGGCTACACCTTC.

This clone has a handful of counts. The chain employs TRBV30 and TRBJ2-1; the D is unclear. V was shortened by 0 bases and J by 6 bases, with 9 bases between the two germline ends. Germline V CDR1 and CDR2: GTSNPN, SVGIG (reference sequence). The CDR3 has 13 amino acids. The CDR3 loop is CAWSVTPFNEQFF. The DNA for the CDR3 is TGTGCCTGGAGTGTAACACCATTCAATGAGCAGTTCTTC.

The chain couples TRBV7-2 to TRBJ1-1; D is perhaps TRBD1 (5 bases). Germline CDR1 is SGHTA and CDR2 is FQGNSA. V was pared by 3 bases and J by 1 base, with 9 bases between. This CDR3 has 14 residues. The CDR3 here is CASSLPTANTEAFF. CDR3 nucleotides: TGTGCCAGCAGCTTGCCGACAGCGAACACTGAAGCTTTCTTT. Filled out from reference TRBV7-2 and TRBJ1-1, the complete variable domain reads GAGVSQSPSNKVTEKGKDVELRCDPISGHTALYWYRQSLGQGLEFLIYFQGNSAPDKSGLPSDRFSAERTGGSVSTLTIQRTQQEDSAVYLCASSLPTANTEAFFGQGTRLTVV.

The CDR3 DNA sequence: TGTGCCAGCAGCAGCGAACCTAGCTCCTACGAGCAGTACTTC. Translated: CASSSEPSSYEQYF. The rearrangement links TRBV7-2 to TRBJ2-7; D uncertain. The CDR3 covers 14 residues. Germline CDR1 and CDR2: SGHTA and FQGNSA. V was pared by 5 bases and J by 0 bases, with 11 bases between.

This chain links TRBV24-1 with TRBJ2-2, with D possibly matching TRBD1 (5 bases). CDR1 is KGHDR, CDR2 SFDVKD, per germline. The CDR3 consists of 15 residues. Trimming shortened V by 3 bases and J by 0 bases, and 7 bases separated the two germline ends. The chain's CDR3 is CATSDATANTGELFF. CDR3 nucleotide sequence: TGTGCCACCAGTGATGCGACAGCGAACACCGGGGAGCTGTTTTTT.

The chain carries TRBV5-5 and TRBJ1-4, with 7 bases lining up with TRBD1. Trimming at V came to 4 bases and at J to 8 bases, leaving 11 bases not matched to a gene. CDR1 and CDR2 (germline): SGHKS, YYEKEE (reference sequence). This CDR3 has 15 amino acids. The CDR3 reads CASSPVATGREKLFF. The CDR3 coding sequence is TGTGCCAGCAGCCCGGTGGCGACAGGGCGGGAAAAACTGTTTTTT. Variable domain in full (rest from reference TRBV5-5 and TRBJ1-4): DAGVTQSPTHLIKTRGQQVTLRCSPISGHKSVSWYQQVLGQGPQFIFQYYEKEERGRGNFPDRFSARQFPNYSSELNVNALLLGDSALYLCASSPVATGREKLFFGSGTQLSVL.

This chain joins TRBV9 and TRBJ1-4; 7 bases line up with TRBD1. The V gene's germline CDR1 is SGDLS and CDR2 YYNGEE. V gave up 4 bases and J gave up 6 bases; unmatched junction bases: 9. CDR3 length equals 15 residues. The DNA for the CDR3 is TGTGCCAGCAGCTTGACAGGGTACGGGGATGAAAAACTGTTTTTT. Residues: CASSLTGYGDEKLFF.

The J gene is TRBJ2-7, the V gene TRBV5-4; 8 bases are shared with TRBD2. This CDR3 spans 16 amino acids. Germline values: CDR1 SGHNT, CDR2 YYREEE (reference sequence). Unmatched junction bases numbered 18, after V lost 5 bases and J lost 8 bases. CDR3 amino acids: CASSQADLAGYEKQYF. The CDR3 nucleotides read TGTGCCAGCAGTCAGGCCGATTTAGCGGGATACGAAAAGCAGTACTTC.

The chain joins TRBV18 to TRBJ2-5, with 11 nucleotides matching TRBD2. The germline V gene has CDR1 KGHSH and CDR2 LQKENI. The CDR3 totals 18 residues. Trimming removed 0 bases from V and 2 bases from J; junction bases left unmatched: 8. The CDR3: CASSPPGLAGGLQETQYF. The CDR3 region has the DNA TGTGCCAGCTCACCACCCGGCCTAGCGGGGGGACTTCAAGAGACCCAGTACTTC.

This sequence joins TRBV4-2 and TRBJ1-1; D is ambiguous. Germline-derived CDR1 and CDR2 are LGHNA and YNFKEQ. Trimming removed 0 bases from V and 0 bases from J, with 17 bases in between. There are 18 residues in the CDR3. CDR3 coding DNA: TGTGCCAGCAGCCAAGAGGCGCCGGGAGGACCAATGAACACTGAAGCTTTCTTT. It codes for CASSQEAPGGPMNTEAFF.

CDR3 loop: CASSFFGTSTDTQYF. CDR3 DNA: TGTGCCAGCAGCTTCTTTGGGACAAGCACAGATACGCAGTATTTT. The V call is TRBV7-2, the J call TRBJ2-3; a weak D match, TRBD1 (6 bases). There are 15 residues in the CDR3. Germline V lookup: CDR1 SGHTA, CDR2 FQGNSA. V lost 3 bases, J lost 0 bases, and 10 bases lay in between.

The V and J genes are TRBV28 and TRBJ2-1, with D possibly being TRBD2 (6 bases). The CDR3 contains 16 residues. CDR1 is MDHEN and CDR2 is SYDVKM in the germline V gene. V was shortened by 6 bases and J by 0 bases, with 15 bases between the two germline ends. The CDR3 is CASSEWAGTSYNEQFF. The CDR3 DNA follows: TGTGCCAGCAGCGAATGGGCGGGGACCTCCTACAATGAGCAGTTCTTC.

The chain has TRBV19 and TRBJ2-3, with TRBD2 matching 9 bases. Germline CDR1 and CDR2: LNHDA and SQIVND (reference sequence). This CDR3 region has 17 residues. Trimming cost V 7 bases and J 1 base; bases outside gene matches: 12. CDR3 coding DNA: TGTGCCAGTACCCTAGGGGGAAGGACTAGCGGCACAGATACGCAGTATTTT. Translation gives CASTLGGRTSGTDTQYF. The whole variable domain, remainder taken from reference TRBV19 and TRBJ2-3, is DGGITQSPKYLFRKEGQNVTLSCEQNLNHDAMYWYRQDPGQGLRLIYYSQIVNDFQKGDIAEGYSVSREKKESFPLTVTSAQKNPTAFYLCASTLGGRTSGTDTQYFGPGTRLTVL.

This clone was counted only a few times. The chain is built from TRBV5-4 and TRBJ1-1, with unresolved D. V was trimmed by 1 base and J by 6 bases, leaving 10 bases between them. Germline assignment: CDR1 SGHNT and CDR2 YYREEE (reference sequence). There are 13 residues in the CDR3. As DNA, the CDR3 is TGTGCCAGCAGCTTGTTCGTCGGGTCTGAAGCTTTCTTT. Translation gives CASSLFVGSEAFF. Combining the CDR3 with reference TRBV5-4 and TRBJ1-1 gives the whole variable domain ETGVTQSPTHLIKTRGQQVTLRCSSQSGHNTVSWYQQALGQGPQFIFQYYREEENGRGNFPPRFSGLQFPNYSSELNVNALELDDSALYLCASSLFVGSEAFFGQGTRLTVV.

V gene TRBV2 combines with J gene TRBJ1-1, with D possibly being TRBD1 (6 bases). CDR1 and CDR2 from the germline V gene are SNHLY and FYNNEI. V dropped 10 bases and J dropped 3 bases, with 12 bases sitting between them. There are 12 residues in the CDR3. The CDR3 region is CATGTSDTEAFF. In DNA form, the CDR3 reads TGTGCCACAGGGACAAGCGACACTGAAGCTTTCTTT. The whole variable domain, filled in from reference TRBV2 and TRBJ1-1, reads EPEVTQTPSHQVTQMGQEVILRCVPISNHLYFYWYRQILGQKVEFLVSFYNNEISEKSEIFDDQFSVERPDGSNFTLKIRSTKLEDSAMYFCATGTSDTEAFFGQGTRLTVV.

The chain links TRBV5-4 to TRBJ2-3, with D possibly matching TRBD2 (6 bases). Per the germline V gene, CDR1 is SGHNT and CDR2 is YYREEE (reference sequence). CDR3 length equals 15 residues. The V end lost 0 bases, the J end lost 3 bases, and 11 bases lay between the germline ends. The chain's CDR3 is CASSLAGGVTDTQYF. Written as DNA, the CDR3 is TGTGCCAGCAGCTTGGCCGGAGGGGTGACAGATACGCAGTATTTT.

Only one count was recorded for this clone. V gene TRBV28 combines with J gene TRBJ2-1; D is undetermined. CDR1 is MDHEN and CDR2 is SYDVKM in the germline V gene. V was pared by 5 bases and J by 9 bases, with 17 bases between. The CDR3 has 14 residues. The chain's CDR3 is CASSPQNYFGEQFF. CDR3 nucleotide sequence: TGTGCCAGCAGTCCCCAGAACTACTTCGGTGAGCAGTTCTTC.

This clone was detected a few times. V and J are TRBV5-6 and TRBJ2-1, with a tentative D call TRBD2 (7 bases). V lost 2 bases and J 9 bases, leaving 18 bases between the germline ends. The germline V gene encodes CDR1 SGHDT and CDR2 YYEEEE. This CDR3 spans 15 amino acids. Here the CDR3 DNA reads TGTGCCAGCAGCTTATTTTATCGGGGGGCGGCTGAGCAGTTCTTC. This sequence encodes CASSLFYRGAAEQFF. Drawing the rest from reference TRBV5-6 and TRBJ2-1, the complete variable domain is DAGVTQSPTHLIKTRGQQVTLRCSPKSGHDTVSWYQQALGQGPQFIFQYYEEEERQRGNFPDRFSGHQFPNYSSELNVNALLLGDSALYLCASSLFYRGAAEQFFGPGTRLTVL.

The V gene is TRBV3-1 (or the pseudogene TRBV3-2), the J gene TRBJ1-6; D is ambiguous. CDR3 size: 14 residues. The V end was cut by 0 bases, the J end by 3 bases, with 3 bases between. The germline V gene has CDR1 LGHDT and CDR2 YNNKEL (reference sequence). This CDR3 is CASSQDIYNSPLHF. As DNA, the CDR3 is TGTGCCAGCAGCCAAGACATCTATAATTCACCCCTCCACTTT.

The J gene is TRBJ1-4, the V gene TRBV28; TRBD1 aligns across 8 bases. The V gene end was trimmed by 8 bases and the J gene end by 4 bases; junction bases not matched to a gene: 12. Germline CDR1 MDHEN, CDR2 SYDVKM. CDR3 size: 16 residues. CDR3: CASQGPGQGFNEKLFF. CDR3 DNA sequence: TGTGCCAGCCAGGGTCCCGGACAGGGCTTTAATGAAAAACTGTTTTTT.

This chain uses TRBV19 with TRBJ1-1, with D perhaps matching TRBD1 (5 bases). The CDR3 consists of 14 residues. Germline CDR1 is LNHDA and CDR2 is SQIVND (reference sequence). V lost 5 bases to trimming and J lost 1 base, with 11 bases between them. The CDR3 coding sequence is TGTGCCAGTAGTTATGGGGCGGCGAACACTGAAGCTTTCTTT. It specifies CASSYGAANTEAFF.

V usage is TRBV12-3 or TRBV12-4 and J usage is TRBJ1-5, with D possibly matching TRBD1 (6 bases). The CDR3 is made up of 13 amino acids. V lost 3 bases and J 7 bases, leaving 10 bases between the germline ends. The CDR3 DNA is TGTGCCAGCAGTTTTACAGGGAACCAGCCCCAGCATTTT. Translated: CASSFTGNQPQHF.

This clone was seen once. This sequence joins TRBV7-2 and TRBJ2-1; 8 positions agree with TRBD2. The CDR3 covers 16 residues. Germline values: CDR1 SGHTA, CDR2 FQGNSA. Trimming removed 7 bases from V and 6 bases from J; junction bases left unmatched: 14. The CDR3 reads CASTFQAGEGVNEQFF. CDR3 DNA sequence: TGTGCCAGCACCTTCCAAGCGGGAGAGGGGGTCAATGAGCAGTTCTTC.

This clone was counted a single time. The chain uses TRBV27 and TRBJ1-1; D may be TRBD1 (5 bases). V was cut by 2 bases and J by 3 bases, with 10 bases left in between. Germline CDR1 and CDR2: MNHEY and SMNVEV (reference sequence). This CDR3 has 14 amino acids. This CDR3 is CASSLRQGHTEAFF. DNA for the CDR3: TGTGCCAGCAGTTTACGGCAGGGTCACACTGAAGCTTTCTTT.

CDR3 protein: CATSRETGNYGYTF. CDR3 DNA: TGTGCCACCAGCAGAGAGACAGGGAACTATGGCTACACCTTC. The J gene is TRBJ1-2, the V gene TRBV15; 7 nucleotides line up with TRBD1. This CDR3 spans 14 amino acids. Per germline, CDR1 LNHNV and CDR2 YYDKDF (reference sequence). The V segment lost 0 bases and the J segment 2 bases; nucleotides outside the gene matches: 0. Using reference TRBV15 and TRBJ1-2 for the parts outside the CDR3, the full variable domain is DAMVIQNPRYQVTQFGKPVTLSCSQTLNHNVMYWYQQKSSQAPKLLFHYYDKDFNNEADTPDNFQSRRPNTSFCFLDIRSPGLGDTAMYLCATSRETGNYGYTFGSGTRLTVV.

The rearrangement links TRBV28 to TRBJ1-2; D is unresolved. Germline values: CDR1 MDHEN, CDR2 SYDVKM. Trimming removed 5 bases at V and 3 bases at J, with 10 bases between. This CDR3 contains 13 residues. The CDR3 coding sequence is TGTGCCAGCAGTGTCACGGAGGACTATGGCTACACCTTC. It is translated as CASSVTEDYGYTF.

This clone was counted a few times. V and J are TRBV2 and TRBJ1-1; TRBD1 might be the D (5 bases). The CDR3 covers 13 residues. Looked up from germline, CDR1 is SNHLY and CDR2 is FYNNEI. V was pared by 5 bases and J by 3 bases, with 10 bases between. CDR3 DNA sequence: TGTGCCAGCAGTTTCGAAGGGGACACTGAAGCTTTCTTT. Amino acid sequence: CASSFEGDTEAFF.

The chain is built from TRBV4-2 and TRBJ1-6; 10 nucleotides line up with TRBD1. The CDR3 runs to 16 residues. The V gene end was trimmed by 2 bases and the J gene end by 9 bases; junction bases not matched to a gene: 7. CDR1 is LGHNA and CDR2 is YNFKEQ in the germline V gene. CDR3: CASSQSPGQGSSPLHF. The DNA of the CDR3 is TGTGCCAGCAGCCAATCACCGGGACAGGGGTCTTCACCCCTCCACTTT.

The genes are TRBV6-2 or TRBV6-3 and TRBJ2-4; perhaps TRBD1 as D (9 bases). There are 16 residues in the CDR3. The V and J ends lost 5 bases and 15 bases respectively, with 29 bases between them. Germline V gene lookup returns CDR1 MNHEY and CDR2 SVGEGT. CDR3 DNA sequence: TGTGCCAGCAGTCCGGGAGACGGGACAGGGCACGGGAGGGGGTACTTC. This codes for CASSPGDGTGHGRGYF.

The chain couples TRBV27 to TRBJ2-3, with a possible D match to TRBD1 (5 bases). Germline loops: CDR1 MNHEY, CDR2 SMNVEV (reference sequence). The CDR3 has 14 amino acids. Between the trimmed V and J ends, which lost 3 bases and 5 bases, there was a span of 12 bases. CDR3: CASSLEGAGDTQYF. CDR3 nucleotides: TGTGCCAGCAGTTTGGAAGGGGCAGGAGATACGCAGTATTTT.

Concerning this clone: Relative to the germline gene, one junction end is altered; a read error may explain this. The gene calls are TRBV6-1 and TRBJ2-5; D perhaps matches TRBD2 (6 bases). The germline V gene encodes CDR1 MNHNS and CDR2 SASEGT. The CDR3 contains 12 residues. Here the CDR3 DNA reads TGTGCCAGCAGTGAGCAGGCCGGGGGAGTGCACTTC. Amino acid sequence: CASSEQAGGVHF.